This TCR beta chain was sequenced in a study of response to subunit inactivated influenza vaccine. J lost 5 bases, V lost 5 bases, and 10 bases had no gene match. Germline values: CDR1 KGHDR, CDR2 SFDVKD. This CDR3 has 16 residues. This clonotype showed up just a few times. Via MiXCR, TCRdb re-called the RT-PCR reads, giving one row per CDR3 protein. Here the sample spans about 480,000 distinct CDR3 sequences, roughly 13% being singletons. V gene TRBV24-1 combines with J gene TRBJ2-5; TRBD2 aligns across 10 bases. This TCR was recovered from a man aged 50 to 59 who received an inactivated influenza vaccine. Sequenced here: PBMCs from blood, sampled 35 to 45 days after vaccination. DNA of the CDR3: TGTGCCACCAGTGCACAAAAAGCGGGGGGGCCGGAGACCCAGTACTTC. It encodes CATSAQKAGGPETQYF.